Presented here are 6 T cell receptor beta chains from one specimen sequenced in a study of memory CD4+ T cells and cytomegalovirus serostatus (dated by TCRdb to about 2019). Library prep was done by the immunoSEQ multiplex PCR assay. TCRdb took over this immuneACCESS table, retaining in-frame rearrangements with V and J assigned. Such tables are incomplete; in checked studies, under half of the missing clones stem from an unresolved V gene, and the remainder is unexplained. The sample table shows 45,000 to 65,000 clones, and around four fifths are seen once. The ten biggest clones cover 1.5% to 2% of the sample. Single viable CD3+CD4+CD8-CD45RO+ cells were sorted as memory CD4+ T cells on a FACSAria II. Material: memory CD4+ T cells from blood. The receptors come from an adult in good health and CMV-seropositive.

The chain combines TRBV11-1 with TRBJ2-1, with D perhaps TRBD1 (8 bases). Deletions cut 7 bases from V and 4 bases from J, with 17 bases between. CDR3 size: 15 residues. CDR1 and CDR2 (germline): SGHAT, FQDESV (reference sequence). In nucleotides, the CDR3 is TGTGCCAGCACCCGTACAGGGGGGGTTTACAATGAGCAGTTCTTC. Amino acid sequence: CASTRTGGVYNEQFF.

The CDR3 region has the DNA TGTGCCAGCAGACGACAGGGGGCCTACGAGCAGTACTTC. This translates into CASRRQGAYEQYF. The chain is built from TRBV5-4 and TRBJ2-7, with 9 bases identical to TRBD1. This CDR3 is 13 amino acids long. Germline V CDR1 and CDR2: SGHNT, YYREEE (reference sequence). The V segment lost 5 bases and the J segment 2 bases; nucleotides outside the gene matches: 2.

The V call is TRBV28, the J call TRBJ1-2, with D uncertain. V was cut by 6 bases and J by 4 bases, with 18 bases left in between. Germline lookup yields CDR1 MDHEN and CDR2 SYDVKM. This CDR3 has 15 amino acids. The DNA for the CDR3 is TGTGCCAGCAGCGCACTGGCCCCCGGTGGCTATGGCTACACCTTC. Translating it yields CASSALAPGGYGYTF.

The J gene is TRBJ2-7, the V gene TRBV4-3; 7 bases agree with TRBD2. The CDR3 extends over 17 amino acids. Germline V gives CDR1 LGHNA, CDR2 YSLEER. Losses at the gene ends were 0 bases for V and 0 bases for J; bases not matched to a gene: 8. The CDR3 reads CASSQDLGLPSSYEQYF. The CDR3 coding sequence is TGCGCCAGCAGCCAAGACCTGGGACTACCTAGCTCCTACGAGCAGTACTTC.

CDR3 bases: TGCAGCACTCAGTGGCAGGGAAGTGGCTACACCTTC. It codes for CSTQWQGSGYTF. This chain uses TRBV29-1 with TRBJ1-2, with TRBD1 as a possible D gene (5 bases). Germline V gene lookup returns CDR1 SQVTM and CDR2 ANQGSEA. The CDR3 runs to 12 residues. The ends were cut back, 8 bases at V and 7 bases at J, with 17 bases in the middle.

V is TRBV2 and J is TRBJ2-7; D is undetermined. From germline, CDR1 is SNHLY and CDR2 FYNNEI. The V end was cut by 8 bases, the J end by 2 bases, with 16 bases between. The CDR3 is made up of 14 amino acids. The CDR3 DNA follows: TGTGCCAGCGGAGAATTGTCCCCCCCCTACGAGCAGTACTTC. Its protein is CASGELSPPYEQYF.